Below are 8 T cell receptor beta chains sequenced from a single sample in a study of T cell repertoires in cytomegalovirus infection. No antigens are known for them. TCRdb re-called the reads with MiXCR, one entry per CDR3 protein. The repertoire holds over 100,000 distinct CDR3 sequences, with 25% to 35% as singletons. Sample: CD8+ T cells from cultured PBMCs, taken from culture after CMV antigen stimulation. These receptor sequences come from a human donor in good health (CMV status not recorded). Some clones in this sample may be carry-over from other donors' samples.

V and J are TRBV5-1 and TRBJ1-1; D gene uncertain. CDR3 length equals 14 residues. V was shortened by 0 bases and J by 4 bases, with 10 bases between the two germline ends. Germline CDR1 reads SGHRS; CDR2 reads YFSETQ. The CDR3 loop reads CASSLAGMSTEAFF. CDR3 in DNA: TGCGCCAGCAGCTTGGCCGGGATGAGCACTGAAGCTTTCTTT. The full variable domain, completed using reference TRBV5-1 and TRBJ1-1, is KAGVTQTPRYLIKTRGQQVTLSCSPISGHRSVSWYQQTPGQGLQFLFEYFSETQRNKGNFPGRFSGRQFSNSRSEMNVSTLELGDSALYLCASSLAGMSTEAFFGQGTRLTVV.

This chain joins TRBV20-1 and TRBJ1-3; tentative D call: TRBD1 (6 bases). Trimming took off 3 bases at V and 3 bases at J, with 9 bases between the two ends. Germline V gene data show CDR1 as DFQATT and CDR2 as SNEGSKA (reference sequence). The CDR3 loop spans 13 amino acids. Here the CDR3 reads CSASQGYGNTIYF. DNA of the CDR3: TGCAGTGCTAGCCAGGGGTATGGAAACACCATATATTTT.

The chain joins TRBV6-8 to TRBJ1-5; weak D call: TRBD1 (6 bases). CDR3 size: 14 residues. Germline-derived CDR1 and CDR2 are MNHGY and SAAAGT. Trimming left V 0 bases short and J 5 bases short, with 8 bases between. CDR3 in amino acids: CASSYSQGYQPQHF. DNA of the CDR3: TGTGCCAGCAGTTACTCCCAGGGGTATCAGCCCCAGCATTTT.

In this sample, this clonotype turned up many times. The CDR3 here is CASIALRETGTEAFF. In DNA, the CDR3 is TGTGCCAGCATAGCACTCCGGGAAACGGGGACTGAAGCTTTCTTT. The V and J genes are TRBV27 and TRBJ1-1; D remains unclear. With 7 bases removed from V and 5 bases from J, the gap between germline ends came to 20 bases. From germline, CDR1 is MNHEY and CDR2 SMNVEV (reference sequence). The CDR3 spans 15 residues.

The sample holds a few counts of this clonotype. The chain carries TRBV12-3 or TRBV12-4 and TRBJ1-2; no definite D call. V lost 6 bases and J 3 bases, leaving 8 bases between the germline ends. The CDR3 spans 12 residues. The DNA for the CDR3 is TGTGCCAGCAGCGCGGGAGACTATGGCTACACCTTC. It translates to CASSAGDYGYTF.

This clonotype was counted between two and nine times. The rearrangement links TRBV6-8 to TRBJ2-6; 9 bases fit TRBD1. The germline CDR1 and CDR2 sequences are MNHGY and SAAAGT. Losses at the gene ends were 2 bases for V and 1 base for J; bases not matched to a gene: 9. CDR3 length: 19 amino acids. CDR3 bases: TGTGCCAGCAGTTACCCGGACAGGGGCGTCAAATCTGGGGCCAACGTCCTGACTTTC. Translating gives CASSYPDRGVKSGANVLTF.

At least ten counts were recorded for this clonotype. The chain combines TRBV7-6 with TRBJ1-5; possibly TRBD1 for D (6 bases). V dropped 0 bases and J dropped 7 bases, with 10 bases sitting between them. The CDR3 runs to 14 residues. Germline loops: CDR1 SGHVS, CDR2 FNYEAQ. In DNA form, the CDR3 reads TGTGCCAGCAGCTTAGCGGCGGGGGGCCAGCCCCAGCATTTT. Its translation is CASSLAAGGQPQHF.

This clonotype was observed at least ten times. The rearrangement joins TRBV7-8 to TRBJ2-7, with D possibly being TRBD2 (6 bases). Looked up from germline, CDR1 is SGHVS and CDR2 is FQNEAQ. V was shortened by 7 bases and J by 5 bases, with 21 bases between the two germline ends. CDR3 length: 15 amino acids. This CDR3 is CASTTVTSGEDEQYF. CDR3 coding DNA: TGTGCCAGCACCACCGTCACATCGGGGGAAGACGAGCAGTACTTC.